This T cell receptor beta chain was sequenced during a study of OX40 agonist ivuxolimab in advanced cancers. The wider study: Every patient in dose escalation had hepatocellular carcinoma, melanoma, renal cell or head and neck cancer. Study-level findings and limits: Some nonresponders additionally presented with little normalized T-cell clonal expansion. At 0.1 to 3.0 mg/kg and by week 6, clonal expansion occurred in CD4+ and CD8+ blood T cells.

In germline, CDR1 is LNHDA, CDR2 SQIVND (reference sequence). The ends lost 1 base at V and 5 bases at J; junction bases unmatched: 8. The length of the CDR3 is 16 residues. Note on this clone: As yet, its antigen is unknown.

Generated by immunoSEQ multiplex PCR, the TCRdb table keeps only in-frame clones and is missing some. The sample records some 64,000 clones, roughly 89% being singletons. The V and J genes are TRBV19 and TRBJ2-4; TRBD1 matches 7 bases. The source of this sequence is an adult with an advanced solid tumor such as melanoma, head and neck, liver or kidney cancer. The starting material was CD4+ or CD8+ T cells sorted from blood, obtained in a trial of the OX40 agonist ivuxolimab. The CDR3 region is CASSIGAGQAQNIQYF. CDR3 DNA sequence: TGTGCCAGTAGTATAGGGGCAGGACAGGCCCAAAACATTCAGTACTTC.